The 26 T cell receptor beta chains listed next were all sequenced from one sample in a study of cytomegalovirus exposure and HLA in healthy donors. PCR involved 60 Vbeta and 13 Jbeta primers. Using immunoSEQ multiplex PCR, the repertoire was profiled, and TCRdb retains in-frame clones only, with some absent. The table lists 150,000 or so clones, approximately 74% of them singletons. Input material: PBMCs. Every receptor here comes from a young man in good health and CMV-seronegative.

DNA of the CDR3: TGTGCCAGCAGTAAGTTCGGGGTAGGTTCAGGCTACGAGCAGTACTTC. Protein sequence: CASSKFGVGSGYEQYF. V usage is TRBV28 and J usage is TRBJ2-7; a weak D match, TRBD2 (5 bases). Germline values: CDR1 MDHEN, CDR2 SYDVKM. With 5 bases removed from V and 3 bases from J, the gap between germline ends came to 20 bases. The CDR3 sequence is 16 residues long. Together with reference TRBV28 and TRBJ2-7, the CDR3 gives the full variable domain: DVKVTQSSRYLVKRTGEKVFLECVQDMDHENMFWYRQDPGLGLRLIYFSYDVKMKEKGDIPEGYSVSREKKERFSLILESASTNQTSMYLCASSKFGVGSGYEQYFGPGTRLTVT.

The rearrangement uses TRBV9 and TRBJ2-7; possible D gene TRBD1, 6 bases. Germline CDR1 SGDLS, CDR2 YYNGEE. This CDR3 spans 12 amino acids. V was pared by 7 bases and J by 7 bases, with 15 bases between. CDR3 sequence reads: CASAGQTAEQYF. DNA for the CDR3: TGTGCCAGCGCTGGACAGACCGCTGAGCAGTACTTC. Drawing the rest from reference TRBV9 and TRBJ2-7, the complete variable domain is DSGVTQTPKHLITATGQRVTLRCSPRSGDLSVYWYQQSLDQGLQFLIQYYNGEERAKGNILERFSAQQFPDLHSELNLSSLELGDSALYFCASAGQTAEQYFGPGTRLTVT.

This chain uses TRBV7-9 with TRBJ2-3; 10 bases map to TRBD2. The CDR3 has 15 amino acids. V was pared by 3 bases and J by 6 bases, with 6 bases of the junction left unmatched. CDR1 SEHNR and CDR2 FQNEAQ come from the germline V gene (reference sequence). The CDR3 spells CASSFSGGPGDTQYF. As DNA, the CDR3 is TGTGCCAGCAGCTTTAGCGGGGGGCCCGGGGATACGCAGTATTTT.

In this sample, this clone turned up a few times. The chain carries TRBV2 and TRBJ2-2; D uncertain. This CDR3 has 13 residues. The germline V and J ends were trimmed by 2 bases and 6 bases, with 7 bases remaining between them. Germline V gene data show CDR1 as SNHLY and CDR2 as FYNNEI. The CDR3 region is CASSENEPGELFF. CDR3 coding DNA: TGTGCCAGCAGTGAAAATGAGCCCGGGGAGCTGTTTTTT.

The chain couples TRBV12-5 to TRBJ1-3; D unclear. V was clipped by 8 bases and J by 11 bases, with 7 bases between them. The CDR3 contains 9 residues. Germline V gene lookup returns CDR1 LGHNT and CDR2 FRNRAP. CDR3 in amino acids: CASTSAIYF. In DNA, the CDR3 is TGTGCTAGTACTTCCGCCATATATTTT.

The V call is TRBV7-6, the J call TRBJ1-1, with 12 bases lining up with TRBD1. CDR3 length equals 16 residues. Germline lookup yields CDR1 SGHVS and CDR2 FNYEAQ. V lost 3 bases to trimming and J lost 4 bases; unmatched junction nucleotides: 6. The CDR3 protein is CASSFPGQGAGTEAFF. For the CDR3, the DNA is TGTGCCAGCAGCTTCCCGGGACAGGGGGCTGGCACTGAAGCTTTCTTT.

This rearrangement joins TRBV5-1 to TRBJ2-1; 8 bases map to TRBD2. CDR1 is SGHRS, CDR2 YFSETQ, per germline. Trimming removed 5 bases from V and 2 bases from J; junction bases left unmatched: 6. CDR3 length equals 15 residues. The CDR3 region is CASSAPGLAYNEQFF. In DNA form, the CDR3 reads TGCGCCAGCAGTGCCCCGGGACTAGCCTACAATGAGCAGTTCTTC.

The chain is built from TRBV7-3 and TRBJ1-2; D may be TRBD1 (5 bases). The length of the CDR3 is 15 residues. V was trimmed by 5 bases and J by 2 bases, leaving 15 bases between them. Germline V gene lookup returns CDR1 SGHTA and CDR2 FQGTGA. Here the CDR3 reads CASSPSPTENYGYTF. CDR3 nucleotide sequence: TGTGCCAGCAGCCCAAGCCCGACAGAAAACTATGGCTACACCTTC.

The gene calls are TRBV5-6 and TRBJ2-2, with 15 bases fitting TRBD2. This CDR3 is 17 amino acids long. V was clipped by 3 bases and J by 4 bases; unmatched bases: 4. CDR1 and CDR2 from the germline V gene are SGHDT and YYEEEE. The CDR3 protein is CASSSRTSGGATGELFF. The CDR3 nucleotides read TGTGCCAGCAGCTCCCGGACTAGCGGGGGGGCCACCGGGGAGCTGTTTTTT.

V and J are TRBV4-3 and TRBJ2-2, with 9 positions matching TRBD1. J gave up 5 bases and V 2 bases, and 3 bases lay outside the gene matches. The germline V gene encodes CDR1 LGHNA and CDR2 YSLEER. The CDR3 covers 15 residues. The CDR3 DNA sequence: TGCGCCAGCAGCCAAACACAGGGGGCTACCGGGGAGCTGTTTTTT. It specifies CASSQTQGATGELFF.

There are a few counts of this clone. The chain carries TRBV6-5 and TRBJ2-1; 8 bases are a match to TRBD2. Germline assignment: CDR1 MNHEY and CDR2 SVGAGI. The trim removed 4 bases at V and 4 bases at J, leaving 3 bases unmatched. The CDR3 sequence is 14 residues long. The CDR3 sequence is CASSLGTRYNEQFF. CDR3 DNA: TGTGCCAGCAGTTTAGGGACTAGATACAATGAGCAGTTCTTC.

This clone was seen once. The J gene is TRBJ2-5, the V gene TRBV6-1, with 10 positions matching TRBD2. CDR1 is MNHNS, CDR2 SASEGT, per germline. The trim removed 6 bases at V and 6 bases at J, leaving 7 bases unmatched. The CDR3 is made up of 14 amino acids. The CDR3 here is CASSDKGLAKTQYF. DNA for the CDR3: TGTGCCAGCAGCGACAAGGGACTAGCGAAGACCCAGTACTTC.

The chain joins TRBV5-6 to TRBJ2-7, with D tentatively TRBD2 (5 bases). Germline CDR1 and CDR2: SGHDT and YYEEEE. Trimming took 2 bases from V and 9 from J, leaving 6 bases between them. CDR3 length: 10 residues. The CDR3 protein is CASSFSGQYF. CDR3 nucleotides: TGTGCCAGCAGCTTCAGCGGGCAGTACTTC. Together with reference TRBV5-6 and TRBJ2-7, the CDR3 gives the full variable domain: DAGVTQSPTHLIKTRGQQVTLRCSPKSGHDTVSWYQQALGQGPQFIFQYYEEEERQRGNFPDRFSGHQFPNYSSELNVNALLLGDSALYLCASSFSGQYFGPGTRLTVT.

This chain links TRBV11-2 with TRBJ2-7; 9 bases map to TRBD1. CDR3 length equals 13 residues. After removal of 5 bases from V and 6 bases from J, the junction contained 5 bases not matched to a gene. Looked up from germline, CDR1 is SGHAT and CDR2 is FQNNGV. The CDR3 nucleotides read TGTGCCAGCAGCCAGGGACAGGGTTTCGAGCAGTACTTC. This sequence encodes CASSQGQGFEQYF.

The chain has TRBV28 and TRBJ2-3; possible D gene TRBD1, 6 bases. V was cut by 5 bases and J by 4 bases, with 13 bases left in between. CDR3 size: 14 residues. Looked up from germline, CDR1 is MDHEN and CDR2 is SYDVKM. The DNA of the CDR3 is TGTGCCAGCAGTATAACAGGGTCCGCAGATACGCAGTATTTT. This sequence encodes CASSITGSADTQYF.

The rearrangement uses TRBV6-1 and TRBJ2-5, with 9 bases matching TRBD1. The germline V gene has CDR1 MNHNS and CDR2 SASEGT. Trimming at V came to 6 bases and at J to 2 bases, leaving 7 bases not matched to a gene. The CDR3 spans 15 residues. For the CDR3, the DNA is TGTGCCAGCAGCCCCGGGACAGGGTCTCAAGAGACCCAGTACTTC. Its protein product is CASSPGTGSQETQYF.

This chain links TRBV5-1 with TRBJ2-7; TRBD2 is a possible D gene (6 bases). CDR1 and CDR2 (germline): SGHRS, YFSETQ. Trimming removed 4 bases from V and 5 bases from J, with 19 bases in between. CDR3 length equals 15 residues. CDR3 nucleotides: TGCGCCAGCAGCCCCCATATCCGGGAGCCCCACGAGCAGTACTTC. Translated, it gives CASSPHIREPHEQYF.

This rearrangement joins TRBV27 to TRBJ2-7, with D perhaps TRBD1 (6 bases). The CDR3 is 13 amino acids. The ends were cut back, 2 bases at V and 2 bases at J, with 7 bases in the middle. Germline CDR1 MNHEY, CDR2 SMNVEV (reference sequence). In nucleotides, the CDR3 is TGTGCCAGCAGTTTACAGGGGCCCTACGAGCAGTACTTC. This translates into CASSLQGPYEQYF.

This clone turned up a few times. This chain uses TRBV19 with TRBJ1-4; 8 nucleotides agree with TRBD1. The CDR3 length is 16 residues. V shed 3 bases, J shed 7 bases, and the junction held 10 bases outside the gene matches. Germline-derived CDR1 and CDR2 are LNHDA and SQIVND (reference sequence). The CDR3 DNA reads TGTGCCAGTAGTATTGGTGGACAGGGAGAGAGTGAAAAACTGTTTTTT. It is translated as CASSIGGQGESEKLFF.

This clone was seen a handful of times. The V gene is TRBV28, the J gene TRBJ2-1; possible D gene TRBD2, 6 bases. Germline CDR1 and CDR2: MDHEN and SYDVKM. V was pared by 3 bases and J by 9 bases, with 9 bases between. The CDR3 consists of 12 residues. For the CDR3, the DNA is TGTGCCAGCAGTTTTCACGGGGGTGAGCAGTTCTTC. It specifies CASSFHGGEQFF.

This clone was seen many times. The chain carries TRBV28 and TRBJ1-5; a weak D match, TRBD1 (6 bases). From germline, CDR1 is MDHEN and CDR2 SYDVKM. The CDR3 is 16 residues long. Trimming left V 7 bases short and J 2 bases short, with 18 bases between. CDR3 bases: TGTGCCAGCAAACGGGACACCACTTCAGGCAATCAGCCCCAGCATTTT. Residues: CASKRDTTSGNQPQHF.

The rearrangement links TRBV4-1 to TRBJ2-4, with TRBD1 identical over 7 bases. This CDR3 has 17 residues. Trimming removed 1 base from V and 1 base from J; junction bases left unmatched: 7. Per germline, CDR1 MGHRA and CDR2 YSYEKL. DNA of the CDR3: TGCGCCAGCAGCCAAGCATCACAGGGGATGGCCAAAAACATTCAGTACTTC. Its translation is CASSQASQGMAKNIQYF.

The chain joins TRBV25-1 to TRBJ2-1; the D gene is possibly TRBD2 (5 bases). CDR1 and CDR2 (germline): MGHDK, SYGVNS. Trimming took 4 bases from V and 0 from J, leaving 7 bases between them. The CDR3 contains 14 residues. The CDR3 sequence is CASSVGSSYNEQFF. CDR3 sequence (DNA): TGTGCCAGCAGTGTGGGGAGCTCCTACAATGAGCAGTTCTTC.

This chain uses TRBV10-3 with TRBJ1-1; no clear D. This CDR3 is 12 amino acids long. Germline V gene data show CDR1 as ENHRY and CDR2 as SYGVKD. Trimming took off 6 bases at V and 1 base at J, with 6 bases between the two ends. The CDR3 sequence is CAISPSNTEAFF. The CDR3 DNA reads as TGTGCCATCAGCCCATCGAACACTGAAGCTTTCTTT.

This clone came up a few times. The rearrangement links TRBV6-7 to TRBJ1-1, with unresolved D. TRBV6-7 is sorted into the ORF group, with uncertain function. Trimming cost V 6 bases and J 1 base, with 12 bases left between them. This CDR3 has 14 residues. The CDR3 protein is CASSLERGNTEAFF. The CDR3 DNA is TGTGCCAGCAGCCTAGAAAGAGGGAACACTGAAGCTTTCTTT.

There are a few counts of this clone. The V gene is TRBV5-4, the J gene TRBJ2-5; 7 bases map to TRBD2. In germline, CDR1 is SGHNT, CDR2 YYREEE (reference sequence). The CDR3 contains 15 residues. The V gene end was trimmed by 5 bases and the J gene end by 5 bases; junction bases not matched to a gene: 12. CDR3 residues: CASSPEGAGVETQYF. The DNA of the CDR3 is TGTGCCAGCAGTCCCGAGGGCGCGGGGGTTGAGACCCAGTACTTC.